Presented here are 3 T cell receptor beta chains from one specimen sequenced in a study of cytomegalovirus exposure and HLA in healthy donors. The PCR had 60 Vbeta and 13 Jbeta primers. TCRdb's copy holds only in-frame clones and misses some; the assay was immunoSEQ multiplex PCR. The sample lists about 140,000 clones, roughly 80% occurring once. Sequencing was performed on PBMCs. Every receptor here comes from a woman between 50 and 59 years old in good health and CMV-seropositive.

The chain combines TRBV7-8 with TRBJ1-4; TRBD1 aligns across 9 bases. CDR3 length: 16 amino acids. Germline values: CDR1 SGHVS, CDR2 FQNEAQ. After removal of 5 bases from V and 2 bases from J, the junction contained 6 bases not matched to a gene. The CDR3 DNA is TGTGCCAGCAGCGAGACCACAGGGGGCACTAATGAAAAACTGTTTTTT. This codes for CASSETTGGTNEKLFF.

The rearrangement joins TRBV27 to TRBJ1-5; D unresolved. Trimming left V 5 bases short and J 0 bases short, with 8 bases between. The CDR3 spans 14 residues. The germline V gene has CDR1 MNHEY and CDR2 SMNVEV (reference sequence). Here the CDR3 reads CASSARGSNQPQHF. CDR3 DNA sequence: TGTGCCAGCAGTGCGCGGGGTAGCAATCAGCCCCAGCATTTT.

The genes are TRBV27 and TRBJ2-5, with 12 bases that match TRBD2. CDR1 and CDR2 from the germline V gene are MNHEY and SMNVEV (reference sequence). The V gene end was trimmed by 5 bases and the J gene end by 2 bases; junction bases not matched to a gene: 6. This CDR3 comprises 16 residues. DNA for the CDR3: TGTGCCAGCAGTCTACGGACTAGCGGGATTCAAGAGACCCAGTACTTC. Its translation is CASSLRTSGIQETQYF.